This T cell receptor (beta chain) was found in a study of blood T cell repertoires in COVID-19. This table comes from immunoSEQ multiplex PCR, and its TCRdb copy is limited to in-frame clones, with some not included. The sample has about 290,000 clones, about nine tenths seen once; the top ten hold 1.5% to 2%. Germline V gene sequence: CDR1 SGHDN, CDR2 FVKESK. With V trimmed by 4 bases and J by 0 bases, 2 bases remained unmatched. The CDR3 loop spans 15 amino acids. The participants were between about 18 and 89 years old and came from roughly 24 US areas. Source material: PBMCs or T cells enriched from blood (not recorded which). The chain couples TRBV14 to TRBJ1-1; TRBD1 matches 10 bases. This clonotype was sampled from a woman between 35 and 50 years old who had recovered from COVID-19. The CDR3 bases are TGTGCCAGCAGCCGGACAGGGGGTTTGAACACTGAAGCTTTCTTT. Its translation is CASSRTGGLNTEAFF.